This T cell receptor (beta chain) was captured by sequencing in a study of Ad26.COV2.S vaccination and SARS-CoV-2 variants. The wider study: Ad26.COV2.S shots went into the muscle once or twice, 56 days apart. Whole-study results and caveats: Among vaccine recipients, spike-specific TCR breadth exceeded that of placebo recipients. A substantial breadth of spike-specific CD8+ and CD4+ T cell responses after vaccination has been reported. Total T cell responses may have been underestimated by the TCR breadth and depth analyses.

This clone was seen more than once but under ten times. What it binds is not known. Treatment denoted: some 19 received Ad26.COV2.S at low or high dose, single or two shots; several received placebo; per-sample allocation not given. Samples came from day 63 after the first vaccine or placebo injection. Method: immunoSEQ multiplex PCR; TCRdb's copy keeps in-frame clones and lacks some. Among about 430,000 clones listed, approximately 92% were seen once. The TCR was taken from a person between 18 and 59 years old who received the Ad26.COV2.S COVID-19 vaccine or a placebo. Material: peripheral blood, obtained in a trial of Ad26.COV2.S vaccine versus placebo.

The CDR3 loop reads CSASKGVNTEAFF. In nucleotides, the CDR3 is TGCAGTGCTAGTAAGGGGGTGAACACTGAAGCTTTCTTT. This chain joins TRBV20-1 and TRBJ1-1; D is perhaps TRBD1 (6 bases). Germline CDR1 and CDR2: DFQATT and SNEGSKA (reference sequence). This CDR3 has 13 residues. Trimming stripped 3 bases from V and 0 bases from J, with 8 bases between.